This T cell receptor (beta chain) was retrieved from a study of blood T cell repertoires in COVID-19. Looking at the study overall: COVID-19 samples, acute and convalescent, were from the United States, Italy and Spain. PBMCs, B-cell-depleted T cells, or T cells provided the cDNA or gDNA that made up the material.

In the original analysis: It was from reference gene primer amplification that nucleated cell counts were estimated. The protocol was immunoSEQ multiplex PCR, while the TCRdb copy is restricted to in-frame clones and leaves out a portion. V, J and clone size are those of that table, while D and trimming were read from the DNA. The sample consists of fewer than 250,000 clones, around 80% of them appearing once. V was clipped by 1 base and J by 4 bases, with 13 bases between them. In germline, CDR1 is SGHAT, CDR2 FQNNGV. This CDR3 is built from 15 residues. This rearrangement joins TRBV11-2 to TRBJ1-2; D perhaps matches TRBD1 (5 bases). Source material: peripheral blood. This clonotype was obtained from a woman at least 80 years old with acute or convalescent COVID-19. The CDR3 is CASSLVGQGGYGYTF. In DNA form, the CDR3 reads TGTGCCAGCAGCTTAGTGGGGCAGGGAGGCTATGGCTACACCTTC.